The clone carrying this T cell receptor (beta chain) was counted a few times. Its antigen is still unknown. CDR1 and CDR2 (germline): SGHRS, YFSETQ. The CDR3 contains 16 residues. The trim removed 5 bases at V and 3 bases at J, leaving 9 bases unmatched. Quantitative 5'-RACE with molecular barcodes generated TCR beta libraries. MiXCR was run by TCRdb on the 5' RACE reads, yielding one entry per CDR3 protein. The data show approximately 550,000 distinct CDR3 sequences, roughly 13% seen once. These data belong to a study of CD8 T cells in ankylosing spondylitis. The study, taken as a whole, reports: Ankylosing spondylitis blood seemed to carry a telltale TCR beta motif made of fewer than ten highly homologous variants. Matched ankylosing spondylitis synovial fluid reportedly showed significant enrichment of disease-linked clones.

Material for sequencing was blood, either unsorted or a sorted T cell fraction (not recorded which). The rearrangement joins TRBV5-1 to TRBJ2-2, with 8 bases aligning to TRBD1. This receptor was identified in a male donor with ankylosing spondylitis. The CDR3 region has the DNA TGCGCCAGCAGACACGACAGGGGCGACGACACCGGGGAGCTGTTTTTT. Residues: CASRHDRGDDTGELFF.